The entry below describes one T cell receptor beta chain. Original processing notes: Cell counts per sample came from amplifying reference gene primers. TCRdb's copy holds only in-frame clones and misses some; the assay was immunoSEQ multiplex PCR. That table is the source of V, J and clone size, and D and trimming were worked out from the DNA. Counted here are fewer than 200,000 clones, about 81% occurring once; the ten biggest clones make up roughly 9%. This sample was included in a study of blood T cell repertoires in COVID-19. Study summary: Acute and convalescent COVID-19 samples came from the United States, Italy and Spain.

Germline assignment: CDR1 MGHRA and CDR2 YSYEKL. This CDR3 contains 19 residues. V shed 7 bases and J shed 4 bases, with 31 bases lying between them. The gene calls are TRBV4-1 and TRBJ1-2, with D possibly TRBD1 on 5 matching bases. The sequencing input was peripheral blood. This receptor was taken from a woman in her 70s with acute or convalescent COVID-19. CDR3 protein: CASNPQQALVAGNSYGYTF. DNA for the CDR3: TGCGCCAGCAACCCCCAACAGGCGCTAGTGGCAGGGAATAGCTATGGCTACACCTTC.